Listed below are T cell receptor beta chains from one sample, sequenced in a study of blood T cells in healthy people across ages. MiXCR was run by TCRdb on the 5' RACE reads, yielding one entry per CDR3 protein. The table includes approximately 850,000 distinct CDR3 sequences, 55% to 70% detected once. Sequences were obtained from blood. These receptors all come from a man between 25 and 39 years old in good health. The CDR3 runs from the conserved cysteine through the conserved F or W. A D gene is named only where the DNA matches it firmly. The size field is filled for only some rows; it gives once, few, many or a size class.

CDR3 DNA,CDR3 protein,clone size,V gene,J gene,D gene,CDR3 length
TGTGCCAGTAGTATAGATGGTGGCGGAAACACTGAAGCTTTCTTT,CASSIDGGGNTEAFF,-,TRBV19,TRBJ1-1,-,15
TGTGCCAGCAGCATAACTCCCGGGACTAGCGGGAGAGATGAGCAGTTCTTC,CASSITPGTSGRDEQFF,many,TRBV7-2,TRBJ2-1,TRBD2,17
TGCAGTGCTAGAGATGCAAGAGTGAACACTGAAGCTTTCTTT,CSARDARVNTEAFF,-,TRBV20-1,TRBJ1-1,-,14
TGCAGTGCTAGTCCCAACTATGGCTACACCTTC,CSASPNYGYTF,few,TRBV20-1,TRBJ1-2,-,11
TGTGCCAGCAGCCAACTAGCGGACCCATCCAGGGGGCAGTTCTTC,CASSQLADPSRGQFF,once,TRBV7-9,TRBJ2-1,TRBD2,15
TGTGCCAGCAGCGTTTTAGGGGACACCGGGGAGCTGTTTTTT,CASSVLGDTGELFF,-,TRBV9,TRBJ2-2,-,14
TGTGCCAGCAGCCAAGCGGACTATCCAACAGATACGCAGTATTTT,CASSQADYPTDTQYF,many,TRBV4-2,TRBJ2-3,-,15
TGTGCCAGCAGCTTATTGCCCGGGGAGCTGTTTTTT,CASSLLPGELFF,few,TRBV7-3,TRBJ2-2,-,12
TGTGCCAGCAGCTTGTTCGGGGGGGAGGAGACCCAGTACTTC,CASSLFGGEETQYF,many,TRBV7-2,TRBJ2-5,TRBD2,14
TGTGCCAGCAGCTTATACGCTAGCGGTGAAAAACTGTTTTTT,CASSLYASGEKLFF,few,TRBV7-8,TRBJ1-4,-,14
TGTGCCAGCAGTTCGATCCAGGGGGAAAAACTGTTTTTT,CASSSIQGEKLFF,-,TRBV12-3/TRBV12-4,TRBJ1-4,-,13
TGTGCCAGCAGCCAAGTCCCTCGCATGGAGACCCAGTACTTC,CASSQVPRMETQYF,few,TRBV4-2,TRBJ2-5,-,14
TGTGCCAGCAGCCCGCCCGGACTCAAAGAGACCCAGTACTTC,CASSPPGLKETQYF,-,TRBV6-5,TRBJ2-5,-,14
TGTGCCAGCAGACCGAGCGGGAGTATTTACGAGCAGTACTTC,CASRPSGSIYEQYF,-,TRBV6-2/TRBV6-3,TRBJ2-7,TRBD2,14
TGCAGTGCTAGTTCCGGACAGGGGCAAGAGACCCAGTACTTC,CSASSGQGQETQYF,-,TRBV20-1,TRBJ2-5,TRBD1,14
TGTGCCAGCAGCCAAGAGAGCAGGGCGAAAGGCTACACCTTC,CASSQESRAKGYTF,once,TRBV3-1,TRBJ1-2,-,14
TGCAGTGCTAGTGCCTGGGCGGAGGCTAGCACAGATACGCAGTATTTT,CSASAWAEASTDTQYF,-,TRBV20-1,TRBJ2-3,-,16
TGCGCCAGCGAGCTGGGCAACTCTGGGGCCAACGTCCTGACTTTC,CASELGNSGANVLTF,-,TRBV5-1,TRBJ2-6,-,15
TGCAGTGCTGAGAGGGGGGAAGACGATCAGCCCCAGCATTTT,CSAERGEDDQPQHF,-,TRBV20-1,TRBJ1-5,-,14
TGTGCCGGCAGCCAAGGACTAGATCGCGAGCAGTACTTC,CAGSQGLDREQYF,-,TRBV7-3,TRBJ2-7,TRBD2,13
TGTGCCAGCACCTTAAGATCGAGGTCCTACGAGCAGTACTTC,CASTLRSRSYEQYF,-,TRBV3-1,TRBJ2-7,-,14
TGCAGCGTTCGCCTTGGGCAGGGGCCGGATTCACCCCTCCACTTT,CSVRLGQGPDSPLHF,-,TRBV29-1,TRBJ1-6,-,15
TGTGCCAGCAGCTTAGTAATTATACTAGCGGGATCCCCAGGCAATGAGCAGTTCTTC,CASSLVIILAGSPGNEQFF,few,TRBV7-2,TRBJ2-1,TRBD2,19
TGTGCCAGCAGCTGGGGACAGGGACCCTACGAGCAGTACTTC,CASSWGQGPYEQYF,many,TRBV7-2,TRBJ2-7,TRBD1,14
TGTGCCATCGCGAAAGGGGGACTAGGGCAAGAGACCCAGTACTTC,CAIAKGGLGQETQYF,-,TRBV10-3,TRBJ2-5,TRBD2,15
TGCGCCAGCAGCCCCGGGGGGCATAACACCGGGGAGCTGTTTTTT,CASSPGGHNTGELFF,-,TRBV4-1,TRBJ2-2,-,15
TGTGCCACCAGCAGAGGTGACAGGAGCTCCTACGAGCAGTACTTC,CATSRGDRSSYEQYF,many,TRBV15,TRBJ2-7,-,15
TGTGCCAGCAGCCCCCGGACAGTATTTGGCACAGATACGCAGTATTTT,CASSPRTVFGTDTQYF,-,TRBV7-2,TRBJ2-3,-,16
TGTGCCATCAAGGACCCGGCGGGGAATGAGCAGTTCTTC,CAIKDPAGNEQFF,-,TRBV10-3,TRBJ2-1,-,13
TGCAGTGCCGCTTCATTAGACAGGGCGAGCTCCTACGAGCAGTACTTC,CSAASLDRASSYEQYF,-,TRBV20-1,TRBJ2-7,TRBD1,16
TGTGCCAGCGCGGGAGGCCTAACCTACGAGCAGTACTTC,CASAGGLTYEQYF,few,TRBV6-2/TRBV6-3,TRBJ2-7,TRBD2,13
TGTGCCAGCAGCTTTGTCACTAGCGGGACCGGGGAGCTGTTTTTT,CASSFVTSGTGELFF,-,TRBV5-5,TRBJ2-2,TRBD2,15
TGTGCCAGCAGGGTCCCGGGCTCTACCACAGATACGCAGTATTTT,CASRVPGSTTDTQYF,-,TRBV28,TRBJ2-3,-,15
TGTGCCAGCAGCCCTGACCCCCGCCGGGGCTACACCTTC,CASSPDPRRGYTF,-,TRBV3-1,TRBJ1-2,-,13
TGTGCCAGCAGTTTAGGGCAGTTCGAGCAGTACTTC,CASSLGQFEQYF,few,TRBV27,TRBJ2-7,-,12
TGTGCCAGCAGCTTTATGGATAATTCACCCCTCCACTTT,CASSFMDNSPLHF,few,TRBV7-2,TRBJ1-6,-,13
TGCAGCGCTGTGACAGGGGAGTACTACGAGCAGTACTTC,CSAVTGEYYEQYF,-,TRBV29-1,TRBJ2-7,TRBD1,13
TGTGCCAGCAGTGAAACACCGACAGGGGTCAATGAGCAGTTCTTC,CASSETPTGVNEQFF,-,TRBV6-1,TRBJ2-1,TRBD1,15
TGTGCCAGCAGCTTAGGGCCAGGGGAGAACTACGAGCAGTACTTC,CASSLGPGENYEQYF,few,TRBV7-2,TRBJ2-7,-,15
TGTGCCAGCAGCTTCCCGTACACTGAAGCTTTCTTT,CASSFPYTEAFF,-,TRBV7-9,TRBJ1-1,-,12
TGTGCCAGCAGCCTTACGGACACTGGGGGCTACACCTTC,CASSLTDTGGYTF,-,TRBV12-3/TRBV12-4,TRBJ1-2,-,13
TGCAGTGCTACTAGAGACGAAGGGTCGGTTGGTCGCGAGCAGTACTTC,CSATRDEGSVGREQYF,-,TRBV20-1,TRBJ2-7,-,16
TGCGCCAGCAGCCAAGATAATCTTTATCAGGGAGAGACCCAGTACTTC,CASSQDNLYQGETQYF,few,TRBV4-1,TRBJ2-5,-,16
TGTGCCAGCAGTACGACTAGCGGGAGGACCTACAATGAGCAGTACTTC,CASSTTSGRTYNEQYF,-,TRBV28,TRBJ2-7,TRBD2,16
TGTGCCAGCAGCCAAGCGTCTACACAAGAGACCCAGTACTTC,CASSQASTQETQYF,-,TRBV3-1,TRBJ2-5,-,14
TGCAGTGCTAGAAGGACCGGACTGACTGATGAAAAACTGTTTTTT,CSARRTGLTDEKLFF,-,TRBV20-1,TRBJ1-4,-,15
TGCGCCAGCAGATCCAGGGGCTCCTCGGGGGAGACCCAGTACTTC,CASRSRGSSGETQYF,-,TRBV5-1,TRBJ2-5,-,15
TGTGCCTGGAGTCACCCGGGACAACCCTATGGCTACACCTTC,CAWSHPGQPYGYTF,-,TRBV30,TRBJ1-2,-,14
TGTGCCAGCAGCGTAGATGGTGGAGTGAGTCGGCTAGAAACCGGGGGGATTTACAATGAGCAGTTCTTC,CASSVDGGVSRLETGGIYNEQFF,-,TRBV9,TRBJ2-1,TRBD2,23